This record covers a single TCR beta chain. Its target is not known. V gave up 0 bases and J gave up 2 bases; unmatched junction bases: 3. The CDR3 extends over 17 amino acids. Germline assignment: CDR1 SGDLS and CDR2 YYNGEE. The data are from a study of CD4+ T cells in melanoma. The study, taken as a whole, reports: CD8+ T cell, macrophage and B cell function reportedly correlated with neoantigen-specific CD4+ T cells. In melanoma, neoantigen-specific CD4+ T cells reportedly differed in differentiation state.

Clones were sequenced by immunoSEQ multiplex PCR, and TCRdb holds only the in-frame ones, with some missing. The sample holds about 54,000 clones, about 70% seen once. The clonotype comes from a human donor with melanoma. The chain carries TRBV9 and TRBJ2-3; TRBD2 agrees at 13 bases. Sequenced: tumor tissue. The CDR3 loop reads CASSVGLAGGTTDTQYF. CDR3 DNA sequence: TGTGCCAGCAGCGTAGGACTAGCGGGGGGAACCACAGATACGCAGTATTTT.